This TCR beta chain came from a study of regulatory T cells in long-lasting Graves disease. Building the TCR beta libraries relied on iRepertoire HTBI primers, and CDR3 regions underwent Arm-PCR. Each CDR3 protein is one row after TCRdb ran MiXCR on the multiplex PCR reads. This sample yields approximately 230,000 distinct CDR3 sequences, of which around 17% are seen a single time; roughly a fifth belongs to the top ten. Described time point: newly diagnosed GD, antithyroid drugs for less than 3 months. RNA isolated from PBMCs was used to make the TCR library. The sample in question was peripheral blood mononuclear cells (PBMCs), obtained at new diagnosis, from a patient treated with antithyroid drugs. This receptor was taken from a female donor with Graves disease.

The CDR3 is CSARDGTSGRAGYEQYF. CDR3 in DNA: TGCAGTGCTAGAGATGGGACTAGCGGGAGGGCCGGGTACGAGCAGTACTTC. The chain links TRBV20-1 to TRBJ2-7, with 16 bases that match TRBD2. The germline gives CDR1 DFQATT, CDR2 SNEGSKA (reference sequence). The CDR3 loop spans 17 amino acids. The V and J ends lost 0 bases and 4 bases, in that order; junction bases with no gene match: 6.